This T cell receptor (beta chain) came from a study of shared clonotypes between healthy human individuals. About the study: The plates for each donor numbered three CD4 naive, three CD4 memory, two CD8 naive and one CD8 memory.

This clone was counted only a few times. What it recognizes is unknown. Here immunoSEQ multiplex PCR was the method, and the copy in TCRdb shows in-frame clones only, minus some. The repertoire includes 2 million to 3 million clones, more than 90% of them detected once, and roughly 0.15% sits in the top ten. Whole-study results and caveats: Richness estimates generally favored naive over memory subsets. Across a few donors, naive CD4 shared roughly 5%, naive CD8 more than 3%, memory CD4 roughly 2.1%, memory CD8 under 0.5%.

Germline CDR1 reads MNHEY; CDR2 reads SVGAGI. CDR3 length equals 14 residues. Trimming cost V 2 bases and J 6 bases, with 13 bases left between them. Material: naive CD4+ T cells sorted from blood. Subset here: CD45RA+ positively selected. V gene TRBV6-5 combines with J gene TRBJ1-2, with D perhaps matching TRBD1 (6 bases). This clonotype originated in a man between 18 and 35 years old in good health. CDR3 amino acids: CASSYVATGDGYTF. CDR3 DNA sequence: TGTGCCAGCAGTTACGTCGCGACAGGAGATGGCTACACCTTC.